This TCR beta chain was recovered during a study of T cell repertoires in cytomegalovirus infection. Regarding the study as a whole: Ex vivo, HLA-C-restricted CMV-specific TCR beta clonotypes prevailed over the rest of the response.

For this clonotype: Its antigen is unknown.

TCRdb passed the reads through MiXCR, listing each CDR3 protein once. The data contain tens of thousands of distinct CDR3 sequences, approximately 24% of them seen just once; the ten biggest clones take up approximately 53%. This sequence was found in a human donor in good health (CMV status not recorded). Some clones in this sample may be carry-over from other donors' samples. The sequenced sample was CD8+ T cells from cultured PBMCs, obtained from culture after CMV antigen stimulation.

The CDR3 region has the DNA TGTGCCTGGGACCTCCAGGGGTCGGAGACCCAGTACTTC. Amino acids: CAWDLQGSETQYF. The chain combines TRBV30 with TRBJ2-5, with D possibly matching TRBD1 (6 bases). This CDR3 spans 13 amino acids. Germline V gives CDR1 GTSNPN, CDR2 SVGIG (reference sequence). With 5 bases removed from V and 5 bases from J, the gap between germline ends came to 15 bases.